Listed below are T cell receptor beta chains from one sample, sequenced in a study of OX40 agonist ivuxolimab in advanced cancers. Repertoires were generated with immunoSEQ multiplex PCR, while TCRdb's copy carries only in-frame clones and drops some. The profile shows 21,000 or so clones, 75% to 80% of them singletons. The input for sequencing was CD4+ or CD8+ T cells sorted from blood, taken in a trial of the OX40 agonist ivuxolimab. The source is an adult with an advanced solid tumor such as melanoma, head and neck, liver or kidney cancer. Both conserved end residues are part of each CDR3. Clone size, where shown, is once, few, many, or a class for clones that have expanded.

TRBJ2-1 - TRBV9 CASSVVAGANEQFF
TRBJ1-3 - TRBV2 CASRTGGLSGNTIYF
TRBJ2-7 once TRBV4-1 CASSQVQASYEQYF
TRBJ1-5 few TRBV28 CASSLGFDQPQHF
TRBJ2-1 - TRBV19 CASKGRRNEQFF
TRBJ1-5 - TRBV2 CASRATGRGSNQPQHF
TRBJ1-6 once TRBV20-1 CSAPPESPLHF
TRBJ1-6 few TRBV6-5 CASSIRTSAPLHF
TRBJ1-5 few TRBV6-6 CASSPGQDISNQPQHF
TRBJ1-6 - TRBV6-4 CASSDSANSPLHF
TRBJ2-1 - TRBV12-5 CASGAGEYNEQFF
TRBJ2-1 few TRBV5-4 CASSLDWSVMFF
TRBJ1-1 - TRBV19 CASSKNMNTEAFF
TRBJ1-1 - TRBV6-5 CASSYSEQGNRAFF
TRBJ2-5 - TRBV7-6 CASSFKSPETQYF
TRBJ2-7 - TRBV27 CASSPTSGVFEQYF
TRBJ1-2 - TRBV7-2 CASSLRQGYGDGYTF
TRBJ2-1 - TRBV4-3 CASSQEWARTHNEQFF
TRBJ2-7 - TRBV7-2 CASSLVIRSTGGGEQYF
TRBJ2-5 - TRBV27 CASSFLFQETQYF
TRBJ2-7 - TRBV11-2 CASSLVGKQYF
TRBJ2-5 - TRBV6-1 CASSEGWRSIRQETQYF
TRBJ2-3 - TRBV5-1 CASSLEWASTDTQYF
TRBJ2-1 - TRBV19 CASSISAGEGNEQFF
TRBJ1-2 - TRBV19 CASSRREGSYGYTF
TRBJ2-1 - TRBV27 CASSPGQQKYNEQFF
TRBJ2-3 - TRBV10-3 CAILAGGPTDTQYF
TRBJ2-2 - TRBV7-9 CASSRTDSATGELFF
TRBJ1-5 - TRBV6-5 CASWGADQPQHF
TRBJ2-1 once TRBV19 CASSVRRSGGSEQFF
TRBJ2-7 - TRBV5-6 CASSLALGGGPAEQYF
TRBJ2-4 - TRBV11-3 CASSPRGGPKNIQYF
TRBJ2-5 - TRBV11-2 CASSLVGTGGVETQYF
TRBJ2-3 - TRBV10-3 CATRRDIASTDTQYF
TRBJ2-1 few TRBV7-2 CASSFFSSSYNEQFF
TRBJ2-3 - TRBV11-3 CASSPGLAGLLGTDTQYF
TRBJ2-1 - TRBV7-9 CASMTQSSYNEQFF
TRBJ1-4 - TRBV2 CASSVGGELEKLFF
TRBJ1-1 - TRBV9 CASSGGSPGQGLPEAFF
TRBJ2-3 - TRBV5-6 CASSLGVGFTDTQYF
TRBJ2-7 - TRBV4-3 CASSQEGTYEQYF
TRBJ2-3 - TRBV19 CASSVDRYTDTQYF
TRBJ1-5 few TRBV27 CASSFGTDSNQPQHF
TRBJ2-2 once TRBV23-1 CASRRDRRTGELFF
TRBJ1-5 - TRBV11-3 CASSLAWGSNQPQHF
TRBJ2-5 - TRBV25-1 CASSSPGVKAQYF
TRBJ2-2 - TRBV25-1 CASSERGAGGPNTGELFF
TRBJ2-3 - TRBV11-3 CASSLGTSGPGVTDTQYF
TRBJ2-1 - TRBV27 CASSPYDIYGLAGNYNEQFF
TRBJ1-2 - TRBV11-1 CASSLAGQGLGYTF
TRBJ2-7 few TRBV11-3 CASSVTQTSGGDPEQYF
TRBJ2-3 - TRBV6-1 CASSASPTGVADTQYF